These 29 T cell receptor beta chains came from one sample sequenced in a study of blood T cell repertoires in COVID-19. Data came from immunoSEQ multiplex PCR; TCRdb stores just in-frame clones and leaves some out. Here the sample spans 220,000 or so clones, 84% being singletons. The sequencing input was peripheral blood. Source of these receptors: a woman aged 55-69 years who had recovered from COVID-19.

J is TRBJ1-3 and V is TRBV15; D gene ambiguous. The CDR3 totals 19 residues. The V end was cut by 0 bases, the J end by 0 bases, with 18 bases between. Germline CDR1 is LNHNV and CDR2 is YYDKDF (reference sequence). The CDR3 is CATSRDGPSQPISGNTIYF. The DNA for the CDR3 is TGTGCCACCAGCAGAGATGGCCCCTCCCAACCGATCTCTGGAAACACCATATATTTT.

The V and J genes are TRBV7-2 and TRBJ2-1; 7 nucleotides align to TRBD2. Germline V gives CDR1 SGHTA, CDR2 FQGNSA. CDR3 size: 15 residues. Trimming removed 4 bases from V and 6 bases from J; junction bases left unmatched: 9. CDR3: CASSWDYYRSNEQFF. CDR3 DNA sequence: TGTGCCAGCAGCTGGGACTATTATCGGAGCAATGAGCAGTTCTTC.

This chain uses TRBV7-9 with TRBJ1-2, with 7 positions matching TRBD1. The length of the CDR3 is 14 residues. CDR1 SEHNR and CDR2 FQNEAQ come from the germline V gene (reference sequence). Losses at the gene ends were 3 bases for V and 4 bases for J; bases not matched to a gene: 5. The CDR3 reads CASSFQGGTYGYTF. As DNA, the CDR3 is TGTGCCAGCAGCTTCCAGGGGGGCACCTATGGCTACACCTTC.

The rearrangement links TRBV18 to TRBJ1-2; tentative D call: TRBD1 (5 bases). V lost 3 bases and J 4 bases, leaving 9 bases between the germline ends. Germline CDR1 and CDR2: KGHSH and LQKENI. CDR3 length: 13 residues. CDR3 region: CASSPDSSYGYTF. CDR3 bases: TGTGCCAGCTCACCCGACAGTTCCTATGGCTACACCTTC.

This clone was detected once. The gene calls are TRBV30 and TRBJ1-5, with 7 bases that match TRBD1. V shed 3 bases and J 3 bases; nucleotides not matched to a gene: 11. The germline gives CDR1 GTSNPN, CDR2 SVGIG (reference sequence). This CDR3 has 16 residues. The CDR3 sequence: CAWSKTGRGFNQPQHF. In DNA form, the CDR3 reads TGTGCCTGGAGCAAGACAGGGAGAGGGTTCAATCAGCCCCAGCATTTT.

This clone has just a few counts. The rearrangement uses TRBV7-8 and TRBJ2-5; 8 nucleotides match TRBD2. Per the germline V gene, CDR1 is SGHVS and CDR2 is FQNEAQ. With 5 bases clipped from V and 5 bases from J, the junction kept 7 bases outside the gene matches. There are 14 residues in the CDR3. The CDR3 sequence: CASSERTSWETQYF. CDR3 in DNA: TGTGCCAGCAGCGAACGGACTAGCTGGGAGACCCAGTACTTC.

This clone has more than one count but fewer than ten. The chain links TRBV7-2 to TRBJ2-7; possible D gene TRBD2, 5 bases. The V end lost 5 bases, the J end lost 0 bases, and 11 bases lay between the germline ends. Germline V gene sequence: CDR1 SGHTA, CDR2 FQGNSA. The CDR3 extends over 14 amino acids. CDR3 loop: CASSLHGDSYEQYF. CDR3 bases: TGTGCCAGCAGCCTACACGGGGACTCCTACGAGCAGTACTTC.

This clone appeared once. The genes are TRBV12-3 or TRBV12-4 and TRBJ2-2; TRBD2 agrees at 7 bases. This CDR3 region has 13 residues. The V gene end was trimmed by 10 bases and the J gene end by 5 bases; junction bases not matched to a gene: 7. CDR3 in amino acids: CATQFGRTGELFF. The CDR3 DNA sequence: TGTGCCACCCAGTTCGGGAGGACCGGGGAGCTGTTTTTT.

The sample holds one count of this clone. The chain is built from TRBV6-5 and TRBJ1-1; D is unclear. The CDR3 length is 15 residues. Deletions cut 0 bases from V and 0 bases from J, with 8 bases between. CDR1 and CDR2 (germline): MNHEY, SVGAGI. The CDR3: CASSYSGSMNTEAFF. DNA of the CDR3: TGTGCCAGCAGTTACTCGGGCAGTATGAACACTGAAGCTTTCTTT.

V is TRBV2 and J is TRBJ2-3; a possible D gene is TRBD1 (7 bases). CDR1 and CDR2 from the germline V gene are SNHLY and FYNNEI. The CDR3 runs 14 residues. With 10 bases removed from V and 5 bases from J, the gap between germline ends came to 19 bases. The CDR3 reads CAINGGGAGDTQYF. Here the CDR3 DNA reads TGTGCCATCAACGGAGGGGGCGCGGGAGATACGCAGTATTTT.

This clone was seen only a few times. For the CDR3, the DNA is TGCGCCAGCAGTGAGGGAGCGGGGGGGCCAGAGACCCAGTACTTC. It is translated as CASSEGAGGPETQYF. This rearrangement joins TRBV10-1 to TRBJ2-5; 10 positions match TRBD2. CDR1 is WNHNN, CDR2 SYGVQD, per germline (reference sequence). Trimming removed 2 bases from V and 4 bases from J; junction bases left unmatched: 4. CDR3 length: 15 residues.

This clone has only one observation. The chain recombines TRBV19 with TRBJ2-1, with D maybe TRBD1 (5 bases). Looked up from germline, CDR1 is LNHDA and CDR2 is SQIVND (reference sequence). This CDR3 comprises 13 residues. The V and J ends lost 7 bases and 10 bases respectively, with 17 bases between them. DNA of the CDR3: TGTGCCAGTAACGACCTTTTACAGGAGGAGCAGTTCTTC. This sequence encodes CASNDLLQEEQFF.

This chain joins TRBV18 and TRBJ2-1, with 10 bases aligning to TRBD2. The CDR3 is made up of 17 amino acids. V dropped 3 bases and J dropped 2; count of bases not matched to a gene: 7. The V gene's germline CDR1 is KGHSH and CDR2 LQKENI. CDR3 bases: TGTGCCAGCTCACCTGCTAGCGGGGGCCCTACCTACAATGAGCAGTTCTTC. Protein product: CASSPASGGPTYNEQFF.

The chain recombines TRBV5-1 with TRBJ2-7; no definite D call. The ends were cut back, 0 bases at V and 0 bases at J, with 7 bases in the middle. Germline CDR1 is SGHRS and CDR2 is YFSETQ. The CDR3 loop spans 14 amino acids. DNA for the CDR3: TGCGCCAGCAGCTTGGACGCGAGCTCCTACGAGCAGTACTTC. Its protein product is CASSLDASSYEQYF.

The table lists this clone with a count of one. The gene calls are TRBV6-2 or TRBV6-3 and TRBJ1-1; no firm D call. V lost 2 bases and J 2 bases, leaving 12 bases between the germline ends. This CDR3 has 15 amino acids. Germline CDR1 is MNHEY and CDR2 is SVGEGT. The CDR3 coding sequence is TGTGCCAGCAGTTACGGGTACAGTTCTAACACTGAAGCTTTCTTT. It is translated as CASSYGYSSNTEAFF.

The chain recombines TRBV12-3 or TRBV12-4 with TRBJ2-5; weak D call: TRBD1 (5 bases). The CDR3 loop spans 13 amino acids. The V end was cut by 5 bases, the J end by 2 bases, with 9 bases between. CDR3 sequence reads: CASSPPGQETQYF. In DNA form, the CDR3 reads TGTGCCAGCAGTCCACCAGGGCAAGAGACCCAGTACTTC.

The chain is built from TRBV30 and TRBJ1-5, with 9 bases matching TRBD1. Germline trimming cut 0 bases from V and 4 bases from J; bases unmatched to any gene: 4. Looked up from germline, CDR1 is GTSNPN and CDR2 is SVGIG (reference sequence). The CDR3 extends over 15 amino acids. The CDR3 DNA follows: TGTGCCTGGAGTGTTGACAGGGGGTGGAATCAGCCCCAGCATTTT. Protein sequence: CAWSVDRGWNQPQHF.

V gene TRBV5-4 combines with J gene TRBJ1-2; 10 positions match TRBD1. V lost 3 bases and J lost 8; bases outside the gene matches: 7. The CDR3 runs 14 residues. Germline V lookup: CDR1 SGHNT, CDR2 YYREEE (reference sequence). The CDR3 sequence is CASSSPTGGYGYTF. DNA for the CDR3: TGTGCCAGCAGCTCTCCGACAGGGGGCTACGGCTACACCTTC.

The J gene is TRBJ2-3, the V gene TRBV14; D is possibly TRBD2 (6 bases). Germline CDR1 reads SGHDN; CDR2 reads FVKESK. This CDR3 contains 17 residues. V was shortened by 0 bases and J by 2 bases, with 15 bases between the two germline ends. The CDR3 nucleotides are TGTGCCAGCAGCCAAGACCGGGCGGGGCCTTACACAGATACGCAGTATTTT. Translating it yields CASSQDRAGPYTDTQYF.

The chain has TRBV5-1 and TRBJ2-3; D not resolved. The CDR3 sequence is 14 residues long. The ends were cut back, 4 bases at V and 1 base at J, with 10 bases in the middle. Germline CDR1 and CDR2: SGHRS and YFSETQ. The chain's CDR3 is CASSAEARTDTQYF. Written as DNA, the CDR3 is TGCGCCAGCAGCGCTGAAGCCCGCACAGATACGCAGTATTTT.

The CDR3, as DNA: TGTGCCAGCAGACCAACAGGGTGGCCCTACGAGCAGTACTTC. Protein sequence: CASRPTGWPYEQYF. The V call is TRBV2, the J call TRBJ2-7; D might be TRBD1 (6 bases). The germline CDR1 and CDR2 sequences are SNHLY and FYNNEI. This CDR3 comprises 14 residues. Between the trimmed V and J ends, which lost 6 bases and 2 bases, there was a span of 14 bases.

The rearrangement links TRBV4-2 to TRBJ2-5, with a tentative D call TRBD2 (6 bases). Between the trimmed V and J ends, which lost 0 bases and 5 bases, there was a span of 19 bases. CDR1 and CDR2 from the germline V gene are LGHNA and YNFKEQ. The CDR3 consists of 17 residues. Here the CDR3 reads CASSQDARGALRETQYF. The DNA of the CDR3 is TGTGCCAGCAGCCAAGATGCCCGCGGGGCTCTGAGGGAGACCCAGTACTTC.

The gene calls are TRBV6-5 and TRBJ1-2; D is unresolved. The CDR3 is 14 residues long. In germline, CDR1 is MNHEY, CDR2 SVGAGI. The V and J ends lost 0 bases and 2 bases respectively, with 7 bases between them. This CDR3 reads CASSYSTGNYGYTF. CDR3 coding DNA: TGTGCCAGCAGTTACTCGACGGGGAACTATGGCTACACCTTC.

In DNA, the CDR3 is TGTGCCAGCAGCCTACGATTTGGGACAGGTGATACCGAGACCCAGTACTTC. Protein sequence: CASSLRFGTGDTETQYF. The chain recombines TRBV6-2 or TRBV6-3 with TRBJ2-5; TRBD1 aligns across 8 bases. There are 17 residues in the CDR3. With V trimmed by 6 bases and J by 5 bases, 17 bases remained unmatched. Looked up from germline, CDR1 is MNHEY and CDR2 is SVGEGT.

The table lists this clone with a few counts. The chain is built from TRBV29-1 and TRBJ2-3; possible D gene TRBD2, 6 bases. Germline lookup yields CDR1 SQVTM and CDR2 ANQGSEA. The CDR3 is made up of 15 amino acids. With 7 bases removed from V and 3 bases from J, the gap between germline ends came to 20 bases. DNA of the CDR3: TGCAGCGGTCAAGGGTCCGGGGGTCGGACAGATACGCAGTATTTT. It codes for CSGQGSGGRTDTQYF.

The chain combines TRBV30 with TRBJ1-2; 8 bases line up with TRBD1. The length of the CDR3 is 13 residues. The J segment lost 8 bases and the V segment lost 5 bases, leaving 10 bases of the junction unmatched. The V gene's germline CDR1 is GTSNPN and CDR2 SVGIG (reference sequence). This chain's CDR3 is CAWAGGQGPGYTF. Here the CDR3 DNA reads TGTGCCTGGGCAGGCGGACAGGGACCGGGCTACACCTTC.

This chain uses TRBV5-4 with TRBJ1-4; TRBD1 is a possible D gene (6 bases). In germline, CDR1 is SGHNT, CDR2 YYREEE (reference sequence). The V end was cut by 4 bases, the J end by 8 bases, with 15 bases between. The CDR3 loop spans 14 amino acids. In DNA form, the CDR3 reads TGTGCCAGCAGCAGCGACAGGTTCAGCGAAAAACTGTTTTTT. Residues: CASSSDRFSEKLFF.

This clone was counted a few times. The chain recombines TRBV6-5 with TRBJ2-5; TRBD2 matches 8 bases. This CDR3 is built from 14 residues. CDR1 MNHEY and CDR2 SVGAGI come from the germline V gene. J was trimmed by 7 bases and V by 5 bases; bases with no gene match: 9. The CDR3 protein is CASSREGVIGTQYF. The CDR3 coding sequence is TGTGCCAGCAGTCGGGAGGGGGTGATCGGGACCCAGTACTTC.

The chain recombines TRBV9 with TRBJ1-1; D is possibly TRBD1 (6 bases). The germline V and J ends were trimmed by 0 bases and 6 bases, with 15 bases remaining between them. Germline V gives CDR1 SGDLS, CDR2 YYNGEE. The CDR3 runs 15 residues. The CDR3 loop reads CASSVVPGGTPEAFF. The CDR3 DNA is TGTGCCAGCAGCGTAGTTCCTGGGGGCACGCCTGAAGCTTTCTTT.